The present entry profiles one TCR beta chain with its context. The data were taken from a study of blood T cell repertoires in COVID-19. The wider study: Material from acute and convalescent COVID-19 was sourced from the United States, Italy and Spain. From T cells, B-cell-depleted T cells, or PBMCs came the material, which was cDNA or gDNA.

Per the original data handling: Amplified reference gene primers provided the basis for estimating nucleated cell counts. Generated by immunoSEQ multiplex PCR, the TCRdb table keeps only in-frame clones and is missing some. V and J calls and clone size are as listed in that table; D and trimming were resolved from the DNA. The table shows around 100,000 clones, with 87% occurring only once. This receptor was obtained from a human donor in a cohort sampled during active COVID-19. Sequencing was done on a sample of peripheral blood.

The CDR3 coding sequence is TGTGCCAGCAGTCTCGGACAGCTTAACTATGGCTACACCTTC. This encodes CASSLGQLNYGYTF. The chain has TRBV28 and TRBJ1-2; tentative D call: TRBD1 (6 bases). The CDR3 sequence is 14 residues long. Trimming stripped 5 bases from V and 1 base from J, with 11 bases between. The germline CDR1 and CDR2 sequences are MDHEN and SYDVKM.